The text below deals with one TCR beta chain. This specimen belongs to a study of blood T cell repertoires in COVID-19. The wider study: The United States, Italy and Spain were the sources of the acute and convalescent COVID-19 samples. PBMCs, B-cell-depleted T cells, or T cells provided the cDNA or gDNA that made up the material.

This CDR3 comprises 16 residues. V shed 5 bases and J 6 bases; nucleotides not matched to a gene: 6. CDR1 and CDR2 from the germline V gene are SGHTA and FQGNSA. In the original analysis: It was from reference gene primer amplification that nucleated cell counts were estimated. Sequencing was performed with immunoSEQ multiplex PCR; in TCRdb, only in-frame clones are kept and a portion is missing. V and J calls and clone size are as listed in that table; D and trimming were resolved from the DNA. The table has about 180,000 clones, over 60% seen once. The chain uses TRBV7-2 and TRBJ2-3, with TRBD2 identical over 15 bases. What was sequenced was peripheral blood. This receptor was identified in a woman aged 65 to 85 with acute or convalescent COVID-19. DNA of the CDR3: TGTGCCAGCAGCCTACCGGGACTAGCGGGAGGCGATACGCAGTATTTT. Its translation is CASSLPGLAGGDTQYF.